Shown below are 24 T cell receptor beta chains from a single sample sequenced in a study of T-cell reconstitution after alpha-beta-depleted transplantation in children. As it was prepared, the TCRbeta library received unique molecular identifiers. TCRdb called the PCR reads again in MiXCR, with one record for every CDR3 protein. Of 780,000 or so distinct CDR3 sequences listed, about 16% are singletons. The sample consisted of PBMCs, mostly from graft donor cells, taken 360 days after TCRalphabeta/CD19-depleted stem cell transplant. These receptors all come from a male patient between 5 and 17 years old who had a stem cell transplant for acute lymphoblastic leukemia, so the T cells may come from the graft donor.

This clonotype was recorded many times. CDR3 coding DNA: TGTGCCACCAGGGGGACTAGCGGGAGGAGCACAGATACGCAGTATTTT. Its protein product is CATRGTSGRSTDTQYF. The V gene is TRBV24-1, the J gene TRBJ2-3; 15 bases map to TRBD2. The germline V gene has CDR1 KGHDR and CDR2 SFDVKD. Trimming at V came to 7 bases and at J to 0 bases, leaving 1 base not matched to a gene. CDR3 size: 16 residues.

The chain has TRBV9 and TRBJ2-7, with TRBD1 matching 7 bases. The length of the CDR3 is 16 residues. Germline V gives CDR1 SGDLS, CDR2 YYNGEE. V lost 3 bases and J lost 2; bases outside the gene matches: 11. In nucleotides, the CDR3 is TGTGCCAGCAGCGACCGCCCCAAGGGACAGCCCTACGAGCAGTACTTC. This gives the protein CASSDRPKGQPYEQYF.

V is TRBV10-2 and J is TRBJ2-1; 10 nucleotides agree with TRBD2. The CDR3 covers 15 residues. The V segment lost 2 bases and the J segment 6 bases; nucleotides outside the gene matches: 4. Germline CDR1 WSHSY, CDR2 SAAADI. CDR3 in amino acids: CASSESGLAVNEQFF. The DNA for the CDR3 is TGCGCCAGCAGTGAGAGTGGACTAGCGGTCAATGAGCAGTTCTTC.

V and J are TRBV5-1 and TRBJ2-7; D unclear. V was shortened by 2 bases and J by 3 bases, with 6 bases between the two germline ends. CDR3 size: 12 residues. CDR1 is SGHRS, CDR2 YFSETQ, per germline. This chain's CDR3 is CASSFEFYEQYF. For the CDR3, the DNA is TGCGCCAGCAGCTTCGAATTCTACGAGCAGTACTTC.

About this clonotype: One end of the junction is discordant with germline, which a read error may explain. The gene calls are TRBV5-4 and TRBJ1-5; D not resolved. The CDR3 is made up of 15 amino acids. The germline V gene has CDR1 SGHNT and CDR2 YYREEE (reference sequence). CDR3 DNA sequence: TGCTCCAGCAGCCAGCCGTGGTATAGCAATCAGCCCCAGCATTTT. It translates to CSSSQPWYSNQPQHF.

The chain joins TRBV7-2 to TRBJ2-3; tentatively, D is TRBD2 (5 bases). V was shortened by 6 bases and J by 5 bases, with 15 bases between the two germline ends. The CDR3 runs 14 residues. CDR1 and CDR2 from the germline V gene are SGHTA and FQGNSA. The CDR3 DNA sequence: TGTGCCAGCAGACTAAACGGGAACGTAGATACGCAGTATTTT. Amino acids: CASRLNGNVDTQYF.

The CDR3 DNA sequence: TGTGCCAGCAGCTTAGTTCCTGAGACACCTAACTATGGCTACACCTTC. It translates to CASSLVPETPNYGYTF. V gene TRBV7-6 combines with J gene TRBJ1-2; D ambiguous. V was clipped by 1 base and J by 0 bases, with 12 bases between them. The CDR3 consists of 16 residues. Germline loops: CDR1 SGHVS, CDR2 FNYEAQ. Full variable domain (rest looked up from reference TRBV7-6 and TRBJ1-2): GAGVSQSPRYKVTKRGQDVALRCDPISGHVSLYWYRQALGQGPEFLTYFNYEAQQDKSGLPNDRFSAERPEGSISTLTIQRTEQRDSAMYRCASSLVPETPNYGYTFGSGTRLTVV.

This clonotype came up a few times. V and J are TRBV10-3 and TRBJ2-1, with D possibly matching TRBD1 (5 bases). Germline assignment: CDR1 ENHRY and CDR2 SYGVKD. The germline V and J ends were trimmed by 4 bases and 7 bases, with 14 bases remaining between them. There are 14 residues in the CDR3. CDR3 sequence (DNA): TGTGCCATCAGTGGACCGACAGAGCCTAATGAGCAGTTCTTC. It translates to CAISGPTEPNEQFF.

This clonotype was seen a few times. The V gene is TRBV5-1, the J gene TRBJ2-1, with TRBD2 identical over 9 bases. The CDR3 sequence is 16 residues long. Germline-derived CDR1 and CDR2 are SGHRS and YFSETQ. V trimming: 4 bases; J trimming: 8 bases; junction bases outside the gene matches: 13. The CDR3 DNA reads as TGCGCCAGCAGCCCAGACGAAAGCGGGAGGTTCCATGAGCAGTTCTTC. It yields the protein CASSPDESGRFHEQFF.

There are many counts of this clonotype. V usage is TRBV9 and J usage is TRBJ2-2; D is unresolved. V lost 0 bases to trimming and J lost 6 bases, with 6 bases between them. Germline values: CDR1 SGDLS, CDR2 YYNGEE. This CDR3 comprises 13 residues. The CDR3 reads CASSVVESGELFF. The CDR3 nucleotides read TGTGCCAGCAGCGTAGTAGAGTCCGGGGAGCTGTTTTTT.

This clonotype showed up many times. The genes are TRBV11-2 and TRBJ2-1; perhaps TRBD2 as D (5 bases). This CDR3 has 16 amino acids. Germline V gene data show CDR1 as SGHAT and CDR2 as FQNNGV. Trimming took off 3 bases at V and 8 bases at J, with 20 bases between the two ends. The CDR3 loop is CASSFLGKRLLDEQFF. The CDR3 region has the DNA TGTGCCAGCAGCTTCCTTGGGAAGCGGCTCCTCGATGAGCAGTTCTTC.

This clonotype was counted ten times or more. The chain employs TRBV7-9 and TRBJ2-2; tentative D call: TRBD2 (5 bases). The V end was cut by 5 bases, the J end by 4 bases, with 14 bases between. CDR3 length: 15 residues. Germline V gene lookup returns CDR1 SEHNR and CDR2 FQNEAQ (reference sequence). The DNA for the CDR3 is TGTGCCAGCAGCCAGAGTAGCGAGCGCACCGGGGAGCTGTTTTTT. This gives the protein CASSQSSERTGELFF.

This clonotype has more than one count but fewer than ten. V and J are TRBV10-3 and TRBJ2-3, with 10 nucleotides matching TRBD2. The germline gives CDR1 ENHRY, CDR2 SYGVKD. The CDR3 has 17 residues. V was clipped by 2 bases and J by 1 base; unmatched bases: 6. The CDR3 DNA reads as TGTGCCATCAGTGAGATCCGACTAGCGGGCCGCACAGATACGCAGTATTTT. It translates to CAISEIRLAGRTDTQYF.

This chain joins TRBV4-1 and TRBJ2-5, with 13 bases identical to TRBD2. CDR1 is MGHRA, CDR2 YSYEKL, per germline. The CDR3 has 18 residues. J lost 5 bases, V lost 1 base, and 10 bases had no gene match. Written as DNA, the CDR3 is TGCGCCAGCAGCCAAGCCATCCAACTAGCGGGAGGGATGGAGACCCAGTACTTC. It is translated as CASSQAIQLAGGMETQYF.

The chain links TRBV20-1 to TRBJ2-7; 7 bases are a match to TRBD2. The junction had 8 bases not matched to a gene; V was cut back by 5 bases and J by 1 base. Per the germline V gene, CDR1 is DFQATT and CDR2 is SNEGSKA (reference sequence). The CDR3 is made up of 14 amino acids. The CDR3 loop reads CSAFGLDASYEQYF. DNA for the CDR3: TGCAGTGCTTTCGGACTAGACGCGTCCTACGAGCAGTACTTC.

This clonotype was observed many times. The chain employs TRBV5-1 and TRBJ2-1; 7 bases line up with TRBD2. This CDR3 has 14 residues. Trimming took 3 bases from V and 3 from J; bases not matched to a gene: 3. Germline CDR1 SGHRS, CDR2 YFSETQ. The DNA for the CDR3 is TGCGCCAGCAGCTCTGGGGGGGGCTACAATGAGCAGTTCTTC. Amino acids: CASSSGGGYNEQFF.

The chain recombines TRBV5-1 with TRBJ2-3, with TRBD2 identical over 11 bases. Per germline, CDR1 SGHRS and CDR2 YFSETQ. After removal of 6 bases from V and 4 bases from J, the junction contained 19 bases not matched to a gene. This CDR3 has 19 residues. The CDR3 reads CASIGATSGTTALADTQYF. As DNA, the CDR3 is TGCGCCAGCATAGGTGCGACTAGCGGGACCACAGCACTAGCAGATACGCAGTATTTT. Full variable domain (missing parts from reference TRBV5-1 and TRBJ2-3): KAGVTQTPRYLIKTRGQQVTLSCSPISGHRSVSWYQQTPGQGLQFLFEYFSETQRNKGNFPGRFSGRQFSNSRSEMNVSTLELGDSALYLCASIGATSGTTALADTQYFGPGTRLTVL.

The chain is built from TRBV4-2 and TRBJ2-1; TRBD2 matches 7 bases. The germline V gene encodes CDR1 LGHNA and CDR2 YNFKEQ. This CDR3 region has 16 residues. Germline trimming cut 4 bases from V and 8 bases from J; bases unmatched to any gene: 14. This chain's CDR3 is CASSPSGEPVGYEQFF. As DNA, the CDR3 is TGTGCCAGCAGCCCTAGCGGAGAGCCCGTAGGCTATGAGCAGTTCTTC.

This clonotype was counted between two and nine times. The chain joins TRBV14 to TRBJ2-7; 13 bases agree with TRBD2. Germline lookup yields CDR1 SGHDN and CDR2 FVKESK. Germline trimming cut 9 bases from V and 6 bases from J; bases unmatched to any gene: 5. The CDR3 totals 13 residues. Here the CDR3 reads CASRTSGSREQYF. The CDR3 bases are TGTGCCAGTCGGACTAGCGGGAGTCGCGAGCAGTACTTC.

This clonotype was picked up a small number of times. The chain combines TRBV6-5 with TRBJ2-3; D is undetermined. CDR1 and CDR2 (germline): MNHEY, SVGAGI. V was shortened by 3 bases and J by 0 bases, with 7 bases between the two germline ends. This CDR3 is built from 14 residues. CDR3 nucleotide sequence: TGTGCCAGCAGTTATGCCACAAGCACAGATACGCAGTATTTT. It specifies CASSYATSTDTQYF.

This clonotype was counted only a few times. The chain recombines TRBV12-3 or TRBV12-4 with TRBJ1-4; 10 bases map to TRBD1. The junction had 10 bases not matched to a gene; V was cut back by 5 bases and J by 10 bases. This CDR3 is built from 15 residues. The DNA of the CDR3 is TGTGCCAGCAGTGTCGGACAGGGGGAGAAAGGAAAACTGTTTTTT. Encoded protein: CASSVGQGEKGKLFF.

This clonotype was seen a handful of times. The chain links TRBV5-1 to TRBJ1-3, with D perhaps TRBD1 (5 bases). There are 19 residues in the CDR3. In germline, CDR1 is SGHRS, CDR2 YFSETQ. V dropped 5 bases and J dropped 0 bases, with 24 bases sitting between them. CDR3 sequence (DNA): TGCGCCAGCAGACCGGCGGATCCCAGACAGCGAAGCTCTGGAAACACCATATATTTT. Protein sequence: CASRPADPRQRSSGNTIYF.

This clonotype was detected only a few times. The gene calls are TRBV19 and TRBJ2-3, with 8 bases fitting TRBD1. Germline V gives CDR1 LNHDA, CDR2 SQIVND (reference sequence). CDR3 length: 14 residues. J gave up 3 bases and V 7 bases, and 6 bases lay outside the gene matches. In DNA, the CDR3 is TGTGCCAGTAAAAGGCAGGGGGCAACAGATACGCAGTATTTT. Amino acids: CASKRQGATDTQYF. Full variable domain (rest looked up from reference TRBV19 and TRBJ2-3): DGGITQSPKYLFRKEGQNVTLSCEQNLNHDAMYWYRQDPGQGLRLIYYSQIVNDFQKGDIAEGYSVSREKKESFPLTVTSAQKNPTAFYLCASKRQGATDTQYFGPGTRLTVL.

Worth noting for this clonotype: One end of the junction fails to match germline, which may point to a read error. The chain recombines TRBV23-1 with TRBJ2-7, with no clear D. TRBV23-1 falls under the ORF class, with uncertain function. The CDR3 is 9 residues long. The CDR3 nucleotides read TGCGCCAGCAGTCAACTCCCACAGTTC. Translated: CASSQLPQF.